What follows is one TCR beta chain and its context. This record comes from a study of OX40 agonist ivuxolimab in advanced cancers. From germline, CDR1 is SGHVS and CDR2 FNYEAQ. The CDR3 runs 15 residues. V lost 4 bases to trimming and J lost 4 bases, with 15 bases between them. Using immunoSEQ multiplex PCR, the repertoire was profiled, and TCRdb retains in-frame clones only, with some absent. The table has about 72,000 clones, approximately 84% seen once. The clonotype was recovered from an adult with an advanced solid tumor such as melanoma, head and neck, liver or kidney cancer. The V gene is TRBV7-6, the J gene TRBJ2-3; possible D gene TRBD1, 5 bases. Source: CD4+ or CD8+ T cells sorted from blood, taken in a trial of the OX40 agonist ivuxolimab. CDR3 loop: CASSSDSFQADTQYF. Written as DNA, the CDR3 is TGTGCCAGCAGCTCAGACAGTTTCCAGGCAGATACGCAGTATTTT.